This TCR beta chain was observed in a study of shared clonotypes between healthy human individuals. Study at large: CD4 naive and memory got three plates each, CD8 naive two, CD8 memory one.

The assay was immunoSEQ multiplex PCR, and TCRdb's table has in-frame clones only and misses some. The sample lists about 1,800,000 clones, approximately 94% occurring once. The germline V gene encodes CDR1 GTSNPN and CDR2 SVGIG (reference sequence). The CDR3 runs 14 residues. With 2 bases clipped from V and 5 bases from J, the junction kept 6 bases outside the gene matches. Note on this clone: What it recognizes is unknown.

Naivety among CD8 cells was defined by CD45RO negativity and positive CCR7 selection, thereby excluding terminally differentiated effector memory CD45RA+ cells. Adults of Caucasian background living in Nashville, Tennessee made up all donors. Study-level findings and limits: Generally, naive subsets (rather than memory subsets) showed larger estimated richness.

Sequencing was done on a sample of naive CD8+ T cells sorted from blood. This receptor was taken from a young man in good health. V gene TRBV30 combines with J gene TRBJ1-2; TRBD1 matches 9 bases. The chain's CDR3 is CAWSITGGPYGYTF. CDR3 DNA sequence: TGTGCCTGGAGTATCACAGGGGGCCCGTATGGCTACACCTTC. The variable domain in full, with the rest retrieved from reference TRBV30 and TRBJ1-2, is SQTIHQWPATLVQPVGSPLSLECTVEGTSNPNLYWYRQAAGRGLQLLFYSVGIGQISSEVPQNLSASRPQDRQFILSSKKLLLSDSGFYLCAWSITGGPYGYTFGSGTRLTVV.